These T cell receptor beta chains were read from a single sample in a study of shared clonotypes between healthy human individuals. Sequencing was performed with immunoSEQ multiplex PCR; in TCRdb, only in-frame clones are kept and a portion is missing. The table lists 2,500,000 or so clones, 80% to 95% of them singletons, with more than 0.35% in the top ten. The specimen was naive CD4+ T cells from PBMCs. The receptors originated from a man aged 18 to 29 in good health. Some clones in this sample may be carry-over from other donors' samples. Both conserved end residues are part of each CDR3. D genes are given only for firm matches. A clone size is listed for some rows: how often the clone was seen (once, few, many), or a class if it is expanded.

once,TRBJ1-4,TRBV9,-,16,TGTGCCAGCAGCGCACGGACGGGTCGGTTTAATGAAAAACTGTTTTTT,CASSARTGRFNEKLFF
once,TRBJ2-3,TRBV6-5,TRBD1,14,TGTGCCAGCAGGTACAGGGGGTCGACAGATACGCAGTATTTT,CASRYRGSTDTQYF
-,TRBJ2-3,TRBV7-2,-,12,TGTGCCAGCAGCTTTGTCGCAGATACGCAGTATTTT,CASSFVADTQYF
-,TRBJ2-3,TRBV28,-,13,TGTGCCAGCAGCCCGGGAGGCACAGATACGCAGTATTTT,CASSPGGTDTQYF
-,TRBJ2-3,TRBV6-5,-,14,TGTGCCAGCAGCCCAGACCAGTTCACAGATACGCAGTATTTT,CASSPDQFTDTQYF
-,TRBJ2-3,TRBV5-1,-,14,TGCGCCAGCAGCTTGGTGTTACCTACAGATACGCAGTATTTT,CASSLVLPTDTQYF
-,TRBJ2-2,TRBV5-6,TRBD1,17,TGTGCCAGCAGCCTGAAGACCGGGACAGGGGGCACCGGGGAGCTGTTTTTT,CASSLKTGTGGTGELFF
-,TRBJ2-3,TRBV9,-,13,TGTGCCAGCAGCGTAGGGGGGACCCGGGCGCAGTATTTT,CASSVGGTRAQYF
-,TRBJ2-7,TRBV27,-,15,TGTGCCAGCAGTTTCAAGACGGATAACTACTACGAGCAGTACTTC,CASSFKTDNYYEQYF
-,TRBJ2-7,TRBV15,TRBD1,16,TGTGCCACCAACTACCAAGGGACAGGGAATAACTACGAGCAGTACTTC,CATNYQGTGNNYEQYF
-,TRBJ1-2,TRBV15,-,14,TGTGCCACCAGCAGAGTCGTGTCAGGGTATGGCTACACCTTC,CATSRVVSGYGYTF
-,TRBJ2-7,TRBV28,-,12,TGTGCCGTCACTCGGGGCTCCTACGAGCAGTACTTC,CAVTRGSYEQYF
-,TRBJ2-3,TRBV16,-,15,TGTGCCAGCAGCCAAGGACAGAGCCAGGCAGATACGCAGTATTTT,CASSQGQSQADTQYF
-,TRBJ2-2,TRBV14,-,13,TGTGCCAGCAGCCAACAAATGACCGGGGAGCTGTTTTTT,CASSQQMTGELFF
-,TRBJ2-1,TRBV4-1,TRBD2,14,TGCGCCAGCAGTAGGACTAGCGGTTACAATGAGCAGTTCTTC,CASSRTSGYNEQFF
once,TRBJ2-2,TRBV7-9,-,16,TGTGCCAGCAGCCCCTACACGGGACTTAACACCGGGGAGCTGTTTTTT,CASSPYTGLNTGELFF
-,TRBJ2-3,TRBV2,-,13,TGTGCCAGCGGAATAACATCCACAGATACGCAGTATTTT,CASGITSTDTQYF
-,TRBJ1-1,TRBV28,-,11,TGTGCCAGCAGTTTATTAGGCGAAGCTTTCTTT,CASSLLGEAFF
-,TRBJ2-3,TRBV28,-,15,TGTGCCAGCAGTTTATACACCCGGTTCACAGATACGCAGTATTTT,CASSLYTRFTDTQYF
-,TRBJ2-4,TRBV19,TRBD1,16,TGTGCCAGTAGTACTTCCGGGACAGGGGGCAAAAACATTCAGTACTTC,CASSTSGTGGKNIQYF
-,TRBJ2-7,TRBV28,-,14,TGTGCCAGCAGGACGCCCGTGGGGGCCTACGAGCAGTACTTC,CASRTPVGAYEQYF
-,TRBJ2-7,TRBV2,-,12,TGTGCCAGCTCTCGCGGGTACTACGAGCAGTACTTC,CASSRGYYEQYF
-,TRBJ1-1,TRBV19,-,10,TGTGCCAGTAGGAAATCAAGAGCTTTCTTT,CASRKSRAFF
-,TRBJ2-3,TRBV28,-,12,TGTGCCAGCGCCCTCAAGCGTTATACGCAGTATTTT,CASALKRYTQYF
-,TRBJ1-1,TRBV5-8,-,13,TGTGCCAGCAGCCCCCGCTGGGACACTGAAGCTTTCTTT,CASSPRWDTEAFF